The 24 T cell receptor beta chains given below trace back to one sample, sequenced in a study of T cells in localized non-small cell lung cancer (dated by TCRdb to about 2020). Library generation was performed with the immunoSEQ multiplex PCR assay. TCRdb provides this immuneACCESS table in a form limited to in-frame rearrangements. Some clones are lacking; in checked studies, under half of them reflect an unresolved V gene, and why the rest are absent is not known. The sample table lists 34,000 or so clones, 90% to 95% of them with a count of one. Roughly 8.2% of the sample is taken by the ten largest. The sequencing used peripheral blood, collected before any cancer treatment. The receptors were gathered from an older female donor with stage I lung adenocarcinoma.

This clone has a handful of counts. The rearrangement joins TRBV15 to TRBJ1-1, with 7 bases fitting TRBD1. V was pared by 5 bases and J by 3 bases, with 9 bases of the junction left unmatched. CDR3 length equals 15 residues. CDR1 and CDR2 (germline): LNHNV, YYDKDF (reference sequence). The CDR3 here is CATSVPGGLDTEAFF. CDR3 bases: TGTGCCACCAGCGTTCCAGGGGGATTGGACACTGAAGCTTTCTTT.

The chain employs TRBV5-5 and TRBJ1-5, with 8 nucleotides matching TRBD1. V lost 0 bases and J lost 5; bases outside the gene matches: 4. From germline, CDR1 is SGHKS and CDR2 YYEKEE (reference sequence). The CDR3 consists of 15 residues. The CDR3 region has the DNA TGTGCCAGCAGCTTGGTCGGACAGGGTCATCAGCCCCAGCATTTT. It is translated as CASSLVGQGHQPQHF.

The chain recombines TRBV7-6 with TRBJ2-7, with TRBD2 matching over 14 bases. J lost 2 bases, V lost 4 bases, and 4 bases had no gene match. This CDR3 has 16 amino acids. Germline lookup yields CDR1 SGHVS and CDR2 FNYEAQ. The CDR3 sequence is CASSSQTSGGAYEQYF. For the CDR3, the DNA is TGTGCCAGCAGCTCCCAGACTAGCGGGGGGGCCTACGAGCAGTACTTC.

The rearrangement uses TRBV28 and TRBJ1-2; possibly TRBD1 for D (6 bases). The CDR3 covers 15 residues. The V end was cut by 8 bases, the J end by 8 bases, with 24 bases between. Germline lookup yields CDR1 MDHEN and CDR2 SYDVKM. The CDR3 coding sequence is TGTGCCAGCCGCTCTCCGGGGGGGGCCCTTGTGGGCTACACCTTC. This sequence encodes CASRSPGGALVGYTF.

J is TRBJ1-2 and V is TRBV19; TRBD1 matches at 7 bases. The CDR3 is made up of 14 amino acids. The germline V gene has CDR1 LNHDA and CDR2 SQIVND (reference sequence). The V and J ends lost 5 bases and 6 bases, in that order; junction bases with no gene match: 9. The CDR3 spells CASSGRDRYNGYTF. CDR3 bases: TGTGCCAGTAGTGGCCGGGACAGATATAATGGCTACACCTTC.

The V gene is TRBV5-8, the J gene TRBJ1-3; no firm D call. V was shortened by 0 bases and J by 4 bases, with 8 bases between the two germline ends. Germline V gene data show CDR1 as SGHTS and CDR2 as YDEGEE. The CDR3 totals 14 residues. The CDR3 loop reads CASSLGRGGNTIYF. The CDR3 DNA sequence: TGTGCCAGCAGCTTGGGCCGTGGAGGAAACACCATATATTTT.

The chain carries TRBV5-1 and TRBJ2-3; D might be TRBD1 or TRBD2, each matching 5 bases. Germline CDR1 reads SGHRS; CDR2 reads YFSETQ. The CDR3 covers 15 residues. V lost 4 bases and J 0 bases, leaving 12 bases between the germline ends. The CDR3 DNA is TGCGCCAGCAGCGCTATGGGGACCAGCACAGATACGCAGTATTTT. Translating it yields CASSAMGTSTDTQYF.

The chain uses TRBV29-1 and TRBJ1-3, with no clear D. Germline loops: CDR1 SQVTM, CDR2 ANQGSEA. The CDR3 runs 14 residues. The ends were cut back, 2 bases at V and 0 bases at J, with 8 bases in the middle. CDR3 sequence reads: CSVEQDLSGNTIYF. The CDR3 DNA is TGCAGCGTTGAACAGGACCTCTCTGGAAACACCATATATTTT.

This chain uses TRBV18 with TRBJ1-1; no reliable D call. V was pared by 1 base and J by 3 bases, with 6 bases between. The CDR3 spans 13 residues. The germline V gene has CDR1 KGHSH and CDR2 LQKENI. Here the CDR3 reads CASSPQEDTEAFF. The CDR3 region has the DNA TGTGCCAGCTCACCACAAGAGGACACTGAAGCTTTCTTT.

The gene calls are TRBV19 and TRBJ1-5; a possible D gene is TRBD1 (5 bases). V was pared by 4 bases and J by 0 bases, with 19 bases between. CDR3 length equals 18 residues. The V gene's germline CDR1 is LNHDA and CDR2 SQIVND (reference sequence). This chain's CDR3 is CASSSGDRRTYSNQPQHF. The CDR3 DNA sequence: TGTGCCAGTAGTAGCGGGGACCGCCGGACCTATAGCAATCAGCCCCAGCATTTT. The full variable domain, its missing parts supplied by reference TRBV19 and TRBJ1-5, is DGGITQSPKYLFRKEGQNVTLSCEQNLNHDAMYWYRQDPGQGLRLIYYSQIVNDFQKGDIAEGYSVSREKKESFPLTVTSAQKNPTAFYLCASSSGDRRTYSNQPQHFGDGTRLSIL.

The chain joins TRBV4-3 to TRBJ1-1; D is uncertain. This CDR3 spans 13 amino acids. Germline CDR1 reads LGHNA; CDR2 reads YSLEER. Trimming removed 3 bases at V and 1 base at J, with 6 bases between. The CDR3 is CASSQPGNTEAFF. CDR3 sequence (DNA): TGCGCCAGCAGCCAGCCCGGGAACACTGAAGCTTTCTTT.

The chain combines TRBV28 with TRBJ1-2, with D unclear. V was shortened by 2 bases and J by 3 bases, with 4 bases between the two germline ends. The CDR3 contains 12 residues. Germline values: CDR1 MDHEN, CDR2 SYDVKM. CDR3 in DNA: TGTGCCAGCAGTTTAAGGTACTATGGCTACACCTTC. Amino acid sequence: CASSLRYYGYTF.

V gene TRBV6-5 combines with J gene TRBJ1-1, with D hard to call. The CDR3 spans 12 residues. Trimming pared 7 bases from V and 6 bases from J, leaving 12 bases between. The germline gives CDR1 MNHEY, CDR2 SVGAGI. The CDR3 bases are TGTGCCAGCAAATCAGTGGGCGCTGAAGCTTTCTTT. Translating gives CASKSVGAEAFF.

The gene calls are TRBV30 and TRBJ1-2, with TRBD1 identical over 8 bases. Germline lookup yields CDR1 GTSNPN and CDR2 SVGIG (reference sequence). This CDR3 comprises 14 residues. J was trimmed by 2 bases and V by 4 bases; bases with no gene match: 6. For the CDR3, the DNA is TGTGCCTGGAAAGGATGGGACAGGAACTATGGCTACACCTTC. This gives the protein CAWKGWDRNYGYTF.

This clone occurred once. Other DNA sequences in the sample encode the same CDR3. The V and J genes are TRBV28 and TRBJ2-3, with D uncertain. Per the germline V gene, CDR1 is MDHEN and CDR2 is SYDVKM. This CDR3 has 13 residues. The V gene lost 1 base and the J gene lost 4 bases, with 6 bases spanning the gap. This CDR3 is CASSLSGADTQYF. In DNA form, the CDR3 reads TGTGCCAGCAGTTTATCAGGAGCAGATACGCAGTATTTT.

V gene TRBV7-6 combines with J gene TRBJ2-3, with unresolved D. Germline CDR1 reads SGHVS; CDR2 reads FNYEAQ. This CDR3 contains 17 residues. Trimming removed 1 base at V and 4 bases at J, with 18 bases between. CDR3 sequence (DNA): TGTGCCAGCAGCTTAGTTGCCAGCGACCCGGCCTCAGATACGCAGTATTTT. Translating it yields CASSLVASDPASDTQYF.

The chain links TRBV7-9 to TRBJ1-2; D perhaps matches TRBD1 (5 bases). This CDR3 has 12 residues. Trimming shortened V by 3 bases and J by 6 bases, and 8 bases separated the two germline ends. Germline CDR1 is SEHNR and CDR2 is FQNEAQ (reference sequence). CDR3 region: CASSLQQDGYTF. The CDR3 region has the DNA TGTGCCAGCAGCTTGCAACAGGATGGCTACACCTTC.

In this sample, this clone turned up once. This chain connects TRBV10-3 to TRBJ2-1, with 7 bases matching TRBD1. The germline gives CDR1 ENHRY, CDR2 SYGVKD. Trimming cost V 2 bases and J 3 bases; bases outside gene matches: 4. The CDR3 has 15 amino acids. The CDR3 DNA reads TGTGCCATCAGTGAGGATAGGGGGCTCTACAATGAGCAGTTCTTC. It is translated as CAISEDRGLYNEQFF.

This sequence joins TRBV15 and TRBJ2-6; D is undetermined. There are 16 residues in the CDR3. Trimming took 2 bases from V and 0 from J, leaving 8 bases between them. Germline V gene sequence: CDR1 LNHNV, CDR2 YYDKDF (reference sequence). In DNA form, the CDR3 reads TGTGCCACCAGCAGAAAAGTGAGCTCTGGGGCCAACGTCCTGACTTTC. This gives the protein CATSRKVSSGANVLTF.

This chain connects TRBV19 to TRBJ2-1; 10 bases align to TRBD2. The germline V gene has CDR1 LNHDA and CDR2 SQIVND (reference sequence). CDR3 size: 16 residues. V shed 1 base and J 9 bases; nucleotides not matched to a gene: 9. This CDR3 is CASSIVSGGARGEQFF. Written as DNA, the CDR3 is TGTGCCAGTAGTATAGTAAGCGGGGGGGCCCGGGGTGAGCAGTTCTTC.

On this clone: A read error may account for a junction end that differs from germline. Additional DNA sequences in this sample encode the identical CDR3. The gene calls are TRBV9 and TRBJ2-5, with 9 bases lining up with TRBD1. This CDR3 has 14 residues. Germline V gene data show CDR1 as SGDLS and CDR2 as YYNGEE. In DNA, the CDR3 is TGCGCCAGCAGCTTACAGGGGGCCGGGGAGACCCAGTACTTC. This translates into CASSLQGAGETQYF.

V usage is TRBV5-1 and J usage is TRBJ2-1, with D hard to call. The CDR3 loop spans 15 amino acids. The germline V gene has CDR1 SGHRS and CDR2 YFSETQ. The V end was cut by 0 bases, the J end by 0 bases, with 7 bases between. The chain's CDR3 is CASSLGQISYNEQFF. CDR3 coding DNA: TGCGCCAGCAGCTTGGGACAAATCTCCTACAATGAGCAGTTCTTC.

In DNA form, the CDR3 reads TGTGCCAGCAGATATGGGACTAGACGGGAGACCCAGTACTTC. Its protein product is CASRYGTRRETQYF. V usage is TRBV27 and J usage is TRBJ2-5, with 8 bases fitting TRBD2. The CDR3 is made up of 14 amino acids. V lost 6 bases, J lost 5 bases, and 8 bases stayed unmatched. The V gene's germline CDR1 is MNHEY and CDR2 SMNVEV (reference sequence).

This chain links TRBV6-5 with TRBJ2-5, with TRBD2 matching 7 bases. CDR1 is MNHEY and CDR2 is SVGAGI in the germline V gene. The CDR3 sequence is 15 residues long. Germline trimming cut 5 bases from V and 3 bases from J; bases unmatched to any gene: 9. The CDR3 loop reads CASSGPMSGKETQYF. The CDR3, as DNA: TGTGCCAGCAGTGGCCCTATGAGCGGGAAAGAGACCCAGTACTTC.